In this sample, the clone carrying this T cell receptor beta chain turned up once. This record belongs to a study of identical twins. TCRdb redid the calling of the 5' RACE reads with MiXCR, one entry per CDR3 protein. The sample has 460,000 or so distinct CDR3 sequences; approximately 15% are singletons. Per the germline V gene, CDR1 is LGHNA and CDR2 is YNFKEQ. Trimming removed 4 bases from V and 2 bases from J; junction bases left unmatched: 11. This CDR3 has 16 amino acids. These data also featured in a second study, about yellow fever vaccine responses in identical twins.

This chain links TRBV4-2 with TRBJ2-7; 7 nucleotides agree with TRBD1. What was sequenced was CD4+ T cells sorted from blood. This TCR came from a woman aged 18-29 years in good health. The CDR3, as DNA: TGTGCCAGCAGCCGAGGGGGACAGATTGATCCCTACGAGCAGTACTTC. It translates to CASSRGGQIDPYEQYF.